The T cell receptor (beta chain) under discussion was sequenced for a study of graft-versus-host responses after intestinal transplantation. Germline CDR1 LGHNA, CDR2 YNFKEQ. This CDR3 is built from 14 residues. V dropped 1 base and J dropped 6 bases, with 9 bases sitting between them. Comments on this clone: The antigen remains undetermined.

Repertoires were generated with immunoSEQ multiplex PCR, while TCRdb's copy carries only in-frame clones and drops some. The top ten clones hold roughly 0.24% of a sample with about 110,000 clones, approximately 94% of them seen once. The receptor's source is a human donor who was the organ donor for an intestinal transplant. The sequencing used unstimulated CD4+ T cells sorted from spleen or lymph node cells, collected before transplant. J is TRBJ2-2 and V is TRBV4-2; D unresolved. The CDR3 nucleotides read TGTGCCAGCAGCCAAGTTGAAAGGGCCGGGGAGCTGTTTTTT. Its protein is CASSQVERAGELFF.